Listed here are 17 T cell receptor beta chains from one sample, sequenced in a study of blood T cell repertoires in COVID-19. The method was immunoSEQ multiplex PCR; TCRdb's version includes in-frame clones alone and lacks a portion of them. The sample lists roughly 700,000 clones; around 89% were seen once. The specimen was peripheral blood. These receptors all come from a woman between 18 and 29 years old with acute or convalescent COVID-19.

V is TRBV11-3 and J is TRBJ1-6; tentatively, D is TRBD1 (6 bases). The germline V gene encodes CDR1 SGHNT and CDR2 YENEEA. The CDR3 contains 15 residues. Trimming shortened V by 2 bases and J by 10 bases, and 15 bases separated the two germline ends. CDR3 nucleotide sequence: TGTGCCAGCAGCTTATCCGGGACAAAGGGATCACCCCTCCACTTT. This translates into CASSLSGTKGSPLHF.

J is TRBJ2-1 and V is TRBV30; D perhaps matches TRBD1 (6 bases). Deletions cut 4 bases from V and 4 bases from J, with 11 bases between. The germline CDR1 and CDR2 sequences are GTSNPN and SVGIG (reference sequence). This CDR3 has 13 residues. Here the CDR3 DNA reads TGTGCCTGGATCAACAGGGCTTACAATGAGCAGTTCTTC. It translates to CAWINRAYNEQFF. Based on the CDR3 plus reference TRBV30 and TRBJ2-1, the full variable domain is SQTIHQWPATLVQPVGSPLSLECTVEGTSNPNLYWYRQAAGRGLQLLFYSVGIGQISSEVPQNLSASRPQDRQFILSSKKLLLSDSGFYLCAWINRAYNEQFFGPGTRLTVL.

The chain has TRBV29-1 and TRBJ2-7, with D possibly TRBD1 on 6 matching bases. This CDR3 has 13 amino acids. Trimming removed 5 bases from V and 0 bases from J, with 11 bases in between. Germline V gene data show CDR1 as SQVTM and CDR2 as ANQGSEA. Here the CDR3 reads CSVRDTGSYEQYF. The CDR3 DNA sequence: TGCAGCGTTAGGGACACCGGCTCCTACGAGCAGTACTTC.

J is TRBJ2-1 and V is TRBV6-6; 8 nucleotides align to TRBD1. The CDR3 is 17 residues long. Germline CDR1 and CDR2: MNHNY and SVGAGI (reference sequence). The ends lost 5 bases at V and 1 base at J; junction bases unmatched: 10. The DNA of the CDR3 is TGTGCCAGCAGTCATCAGGGACAGGTTGGGTCCTACAATGAGCAGTTCTTC. This translates into CASSHQGQVGSYNEQFF.

The chain combines TRBV28 with TRBJ2-7; no reliable D call. V was shortened by 5 bases and J by 3 bases, with 8 bases between the two germline ends. CDR1 and CDR2 (germline): MDHEN, SYDVKM. The CDR3 covers 12 residues. DNA of the CDR3: TGTGCCAGCAGTCCTAACCTCTACGAGCAGTACTTC. This gives the protein CASSPNLYEQYF.

V gene TRBV7-3 combines with J gene TRBJ2-7; TRBD1 matches at 9 bases. Germline CDR1 reads SGHTA; CDR2 reads FQGTGA. This CDR3 region has 14 residues. V lost 5 bases, J lost 2 bases, and 4 bases stayed unmatched. The DNA for the CDR3 is TGTGCCAGCAGCAAGGGACAGGGTACCTACGAGCAGTACTTC. Protein product: CASSKGQGTYEQYF.

CDR3 amino acids: CASSSDRARGYGYTF. The CDR3, as DNA: TGTGCCAGCAGCTCGGACAGGGCCAGAGGTTATGGCTACACCTTC. V usage is TRBV5-6 and J usage is TRBJ1-2, with 8 bases matching TRBD1. The trim removed 3 bases at V and 5 bases at J, leaving 9 bases unmatched. CDR1 is SGHDT and CDR2 is YYEEEE in the germline V gene. CDR3 length: 15 amino acids.

The chain recombines TRBV13 with TRBJ1-5; possibly TRBD1 for D (6 bases). Germline CDR1 is PRHDT and CDR2 is FYEKMQ (reference sequence). Trimming took 4 bases from V and 2 from J, leaving 15 bases between them. This CDR3 has 16 residues. In nucleotides, the CDR3 is TGTGCCAGCAGCTCTTCCAGGGGTAGAGGCAATCAGCCCCAGCATTTT. It specifies CASSSSRGRGNQPQHF.

In its sample, this clone was seen a few times. This chain links TRBV7-9 with TRBJ2-7; 10 bases line up with TRBD1. This CDR3 has 17 residues. Per the germline V gene, CDR1 is SEHNR and CDR2 is FQNEAQ (reference sequence). The junction had 10 bases not matched to a gene; V was cut back by 2 bases and J by 3 bases. The CDR3 bases are TGTGCCAGCAGCTTATCCCCCCCCGGGACAGGGGACTACGAGCAGTACTTC. It is translated as CASSLSPPGTGDYEQYF.

The chain is built from TRBV3-1 (or the pseudogene TRBV3-2) and TRBJ2-1; D is possibly TRBD1 (5 bases). CDR3 length equals 16 residues. V was cut by 5 bases and J by 7 bases, with 21 bases left in between. Germline CDR1 LGHDT, CDR2 YNNKEL (reference sequence). The DNA of the CDR3 is TGTGCCAGCAGCAGACAAAGGGGTCGCCCTTTGAATGAGCAGTTCTTC. Amino acid sequence: CASSRQRGRPLNEQFF.

The chain links TRBV6-5 to TRBJ1-2; no definite D call. V was pared by 7 bases and J by 2 bases, with 11 bases between. The CDR3 consists of 13 residues. Germline CDR1 is MNHEY and CDR2 is SVGAGI. The CDR3 spells CASKRASNYGYTF. CDR3 DNA: TGTGCCAGCAAGAGGGCGTCAAACTATGGCTACACCTTC.

The J gene is TRBJ1-5, the V gene TRBV6-2 or TRBV6-3; 8 positions match TRBD1. This CDR3 region has 14 residues. The germline V gene encodes CDR1 MNHEY and CDR2 SVGEGT. Germline trimming cut 6 bases from V and 6 bases from J; bases unmatched to any gene: 7. CDR3 in amino acids: CASSPDRESQPQHF. In DNA form, the CDR3 reads TGTGCCAGCAGCCCGGACAGGGAGAGTCAGCCCCAGCATTTT.

This chain links TRBV7-9 with TRBJ2-3, with D perhaps matching TRBD2 (6 bases). CDR1 and CDR2 (germline): SEHNR, FQNEAQ (reference sequence). V was clipped by 3 bases and J by 5 bases, with 9 bases between them. The CDR3 runs 13 residues. The DNA of the CDR3 is TGTGCCAGCAGCTTCTCTAGCGAAGATACGCAGTATTTT. The encoded protein is CASSFSSEDTQYF.

This rearrangement joins TRBV4-2 to TRBJ1-1, with 7 bases lining up with TRBD1. The CDR3 length is 14 residues. Germline V gene sequence: CDR1 LGHNA, CDR2 YNFKEQ. The ends lost 4 bases at V and 7 bases at J; junction bases unmatched: 9. The CDR3 here is CASSPQTGAGEAFF. The CDR3 nucleotides are TGTGCCAGCAGCCCACAAACAGGGGCGGGTGAAGCTTTCTTT.

This chain uses TRBV7-8 with TRBJ1-3; TRBD1 aligns across 7 bases. V gave up 1 base and J gave up 0 bases; unmatched junction bases: 6. Germline V gives CDR1 SGHVS, CDR2 FQNEAQ. The CDR3 contains 17 residues. The CDR3: CASSLVGTASSGNTIYF. CDR3 sequence (DNA): TGTGCCAGCAGCTTAGTGGGGACAGCGTCCTCTGGAAACACCATATATTTT.

The J gene is TRBJ1-3, the V gene TRBV2, with 9 bases lining up with TRBD1. The CDR3 has 16 amino acids. The germline V gene encodes CDR1 SNHLY and CDR2 FYNNEI. The trim removed 6 bases at V and 1 base at J, leaving 7 bases unmatched. CDR3 in amino acids: CASRGQGNLSGNTIYF. The DNA of the CDR3 is TGTGCCAGCAGGGGACAGGGTAATCTGTCTGGAAACACCATATATTTT. Filled out from reference TRBV2 and TRBJ1-3, the complete variable domain reads EPEVTQTPSHQVTQMGQEVILRCVPISNHLYFYWYRQILGQKVEFLVSFYNNEISEKSEIFDDQFSVERPDGSNFTLKIRSTKLEDSAMYFCASRGQGNLSGNTIYFGEGSWLTVV.

Only one count was recorded for this clone. V usage is TRBV10-2 and J usage is TRBJ1-5, with D possibly TRBD1 on 5 matching bases. The CDR3 is made up of 16 amino acids. CDR1 is WSHSY, CDR2 SAAADI, per germline. V gave up 6 bases and J gave up 3 bases, with 18 bases separating them. For the CDR3, the DNA is TGCGCCAGCAGGGGTGGGACTCTTTGGGACAATCAGCCCCAGCATTTT. This encodes CASRGGTLWDNQPQHF.